This TCR beta chain was captured by sequencing in a study of shared T cell receptors in the human thymus. V was cut by 7 bases and J by 4 bases, with 20 bases left in between. The CDR3 is made up of 15 amino acids. Germline CDR1 and CDR2: MNHEY and SMNVEV (reference sequence). TCRdb's table, derived via immunoSEQ multiplex PCR, lists solely in-frame clones and lacks some. The sample shows about 660,000 clones, roughly 90% of them seen only once. These records were also assigned to another study, of human thymus T cells. This second study says: Among thymic and blood repertoires, usage of V and J genes appeared biased.

The chain links TRBV27 to TRBJ2-7; D perhaps matches TRBD2 (5 bases). The specimen sequenced was thymocytes. The clonotype comes from a boy under two years old with a congenital heart defect. The CDR3 DNA sequence: TGTGCCAGCAAACATTCAGGCAGGAGGAAGTACGAGCAGTACTTC. Translated: CASKHSGRRKYEQYF.